The T cell receptor (beta chain) under discussion was sequenced for a study of cytomegalovirus exposure and HLA in healthy donors. The germline CDR1 and CDR2 sequences are LGHNA and YNFKEQ. The V gene end was trimmed by 3 bases and the J gene end by 7 bases; junction bases not matched to a gene: 10. This CDR3 region has 15 residues. TCRdb's table, derived via immunoSEQ multiplex PCR, lists solely in-frame clones and lacks some. The table records about 140,000 clones, 80% to 90% of them present only once. The sample comprised PBMCs. The chain carries TRBV4-2 and TRBJ1-2, with 8 bases aligning to TRBD1. This clonotype was sampled from a woman aged 25 to 39 in good health and CMV-seronegative. The CDR3 protein is CASSQWLGQAIGYTF. The CDR3 coding sequence is TGTGCCAGCAGCCAGTGGTTGGGACAGGCTATTGGCTACACCTTC.